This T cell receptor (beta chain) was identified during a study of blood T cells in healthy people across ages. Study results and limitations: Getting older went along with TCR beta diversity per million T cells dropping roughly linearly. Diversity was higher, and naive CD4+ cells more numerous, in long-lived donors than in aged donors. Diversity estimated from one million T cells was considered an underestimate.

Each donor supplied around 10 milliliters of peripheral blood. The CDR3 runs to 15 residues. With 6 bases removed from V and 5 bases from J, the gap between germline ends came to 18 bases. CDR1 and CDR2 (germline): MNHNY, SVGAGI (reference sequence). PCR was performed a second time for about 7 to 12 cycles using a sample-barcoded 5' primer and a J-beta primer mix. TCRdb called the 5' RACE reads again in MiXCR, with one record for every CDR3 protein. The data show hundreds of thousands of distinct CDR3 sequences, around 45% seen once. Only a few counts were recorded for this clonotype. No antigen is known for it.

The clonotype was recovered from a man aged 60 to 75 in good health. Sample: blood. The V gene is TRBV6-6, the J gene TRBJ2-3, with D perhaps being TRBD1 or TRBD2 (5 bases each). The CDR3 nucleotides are TGTGCCAGCAGACCCACAGGCGTGGGGGTAGATACGCAGTATTTT. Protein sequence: CASRPTGVGVDTQYF.